Presented here are 6 T cell receptor beta chains from one specimen sequenced in a study of T cell changes during pregnancy in multiple sclerosis. Method: immunoSEQ multiplex PCR; TCRdb's copy keeps in-frame clones and lacks some. This table has 85,000 to 130,000 clones, 75% to 95% appearing once. The material was peripheral blood, obtained before pregnancy. The receptors were sampled from a female donor with multiple sclerosis, enrolled in a pregnancy study.

This clone was seen a few times. This chain uses TRBV4-1 with TRBJ1-5; D not resolved. CDR3 size: 13 residues. Germline-derived CDR1 and CDR2 are MGHRA and YSYEKL. V dropped 0 bases and J dropped 4 bases, with 4 bases sitting between them. The CDR3 nucleotides are TGCGCCAGCAGCCAAGACAGTAATCAGCCCCAGCATTTT. It yields the protein CASSQDSNQPQHF.

V usage is TRBV6-5 and J usage is TRBJ2-5; 10 nucleotides match TRBD2. The J call may be incorrect, as the DNA end agrees better with TRBJ2-7. The length of the CDR3 is 14 residues. The V gene's germline CDR1 is MNHEY and CDR2 SVGAGI. CDR3 loop: CASSPGTSAYEQYF. In DNA form, the CDR3 reads TGTGCCAGCAGCCCCGGGACTAGCGCCTACGAGCAGTACTTC.

This chain links TRBV30 with TRBJ1-3; D uncertain. Germline lookup yields CDR1 GTSNPN and CDR2 SVGIG (reference sequence). Trimming removed 0 bases at V and 1 base at J, with 10 bases between. The CDR3 has 15 residues. Here the CDR3 reads CAWSVGLNSGNTIYF. The CDR3 DNA reads TGTGCCTGGAGTGTGGGCCTCAATTCTGGAAACACCATATATTTT.

The J gene is TRBJ2-1, the V gene TRBV30, with 7 bases lining up with TRBD2. The CDR3 length is 16 residues. Germline V lookup: CDR1 GTSNPN, CDR2 SVGIG (reference sequence). V shed 0 bases and J 6 bases; nucleotides not matched to a gene: 11. As DNA, the CDR3 is TGTGCCTGGAGTGTATTGAAGCGGGATGGGCGCAATGAGCAGTTCTTC. Amino acids: CAWSVLKRDGRNEQFF.

The genes are TRBV28 and TRBJ2-7; TRBD1 agrees at 8 bases. Germline values: CDR1 MDHEN, CDR2 SYDVKM. This CDR3 is 15 amino acids long. Losses at the gene ends were 4 bases for V and 4 bases for J; bases not matched to a gene: 9. The CDR3 region is CASSSLGTGLYEQYF. CDR3 bases: TGTGCCAGCAGTTCACTCGGGACAGGCCTGTACGAGCAGTACTTC.

This chain links TRBV6-5 with TRBJ2-7; 8 nucleotides match TRBD1. V trimming: 8 bases; J trimming: 1 base; junction bases outside the gene matches: 4. The CDR3 covers 13 residues. Germline lookup yields CDR1 MNHEY and CDR2 SVGAGI. The CDR3 bases are TGTGCCAGCTCCAGGGACAGGTCCTACGAGCAGTACTTC. Translating it yields CASSRDRSYEQYF.